The present entry profiles one T cell receptor beta chain with its context. Its binding antigen is unknown. No per-base quality is available; no much larger clone lies one base away. Participants in the prospective study were enrolled through a virtual design, were aged roughly 18 to 100 years, and lived in fewer than 30 United States geographic areas. Cohort assignment in the prospective study relied on participant-reported clinical history from a screening survey and a study questionnaire. For ImmuneRACE Cohort 3, a participant was defined as recovered based on two consecutive negative NP/OP PCR tests, clearance by a healthcare professional, or resolution of symptoms. Mobile phlebotomists in the prospective study collected whole blood, serum and a nasopharyngeal or oropharyngeal swab from every participant. Prospective study participants could optionally give additional blood draws and questionnaires over an approximately 2-month period. Before DNA extraction, prospective study blood samples were shipped either frozen or at room temperature.

This sample is drawn from a study of blood T cell repertoires in COVID-19 (TCRdb year 2020). With respect to the entire study: Collaborator samples came from the United States, Italy and Spain and covered acute and convalescent phases of COVID-19. The material from the prospective study consisted of cDNA or gDNA derived from T cells, B-cell-depleted T cells, or PBMCs. Deeply sampled blood TCRbeta repertoires from subjects exposed to, actively infected with, or recovered from COVID-19 were included in the dataset. The repertoires were released in a freely available public database meant as a resource for research on the immune response to SARS-CoV-2. The samples were drawn from the first 160 participants of the ongoing ImmuneRACE study and from about 1,200 subjects provided by 6 global collaborators. Sample metadata almost always included a de-identified subject ID, COVID-19 status, age in years and sex. Where available, HLA class I and class II types were obtained from metadata supplied by the sample provider rather than from assay-based typing. Study-wide conclusions, independent of this receptor: Clinical and demographic metadata were provided uncurated, with the amount varying by source and participant.

Spanning cysteine to phenylalanine, the CDR3 consists of 14 amino acids. The entry retains the CDR3 DNA only, 42 bases that are in frame from base 1. The germline V gene gives CDR1 as SGHRS and CDR2 as YFSETQ. V is clipped by 2 bases and J by 1 base, and the sequence between their germline boundaries is 7 bases long. TCRbeta CDR3 regions were amplified from genomic DNA using the immunoSEQ Assay, a bias-controlled multiplex PCR. In the original analysis: The number of nucleated cells in each sample was estimated from the amplification of reference gene primers within the assay. To quantify the absolute abundance of each unique TCRbeta CDR3 rearrangement, sequence reads were collapsed and filtered. For each sample, productive Simpson clonality was calculated as the square root of Simpson's diversity index over productive rearrangements. Drawn from immuneACCESS, this table holds only the in-frame rearrangements with V and J called that TCRdb kept. Clones are partly lost; checked studies trace under half to an unresolved V gene and leave the rest unexplained. The V and J calls and the clone size are those of that table, but D and trimming were determined from the DNA. Present in this sample are a few hundred thousand clones, roughly nine tenths of which were seen just once. The top ten clonotypes cover about 18% of the sample.

Material: PBMCs or T cells enriched from blood (not recorded which). The clonotype was recovered from a woman in her twenties or thirties who had recovered from COVID-19. This chain is built from TRBV5-1 and TRBJ2-1; matching of 5 bases hints at TRBD2 as the D gene. The DNA is TGCGCCAGCAGCTTTCGGGAATCCTACAATGAGCAGTTCTTC. Protein translation: CASSFRESYNEQFF.